The rows below give T cell receptor beta chains drawn from one sample of a study of T cell changes during pregnancy in multiple sclerosis. Some clones are missing from TCRdb's copy, which holds only in-frame ones; the method was immunoSEQ multiplex PCR. Here the sample spans fewer than 75,000 clones, approximately 91% being singletons. Sequences were derived from peripheral blood, sampled in the second trimester of pregnancy. These receptors were obtained from a female donor with multiple sclerosis, enrolled in a pregnancy study. Each CDR3 is given with its conserved first and last residue.

v_gene	j_gene	CDR3aa
TRBV7-2	TRBJ2-1	CASSLMASGGAIYNEQFF
TRBV15	TRBJ1-4	CATSREGGAYEKLFF
TRBV6-5	TRBJ2-5	CASRRRFGETQYF
TRBV18	TRBJ2-7	CASSPGQDNYEQYF
TRBV11-3	TRBJ2-1	CASSSGLAYNEQFF
TRBV9	TRBJ1-1	CASSVGQMNTEAFF
TRBV6-1	TRBJ2-7	CASSAYRGTGDYEQYF
TRBV5-1	TRBJ2-1	CASSLATRRGDEQFF
TRBV29-1	TRBJ2-6	CSVLTGTTNVLTF
TRBV7-9	TRBJ1-5	CASSAWEHNQPQHF
TRBV29-1	TRBJ1-1	CSVPGQGSGTEAFF
TRBV2	TRBJ1-1	CASSDLGLGQGTEAFF
TRBV5-4	TRBJ2-3	CASSLYSTDTQYF
TRBV18	TRBJ1-2	CASSPSGEGYGYTF
TRBV6-4	TRBJ1-2	CASRPGTGGMVGYTF
TRBV10-3	TRBJ2-1	CAISDPSGLADNEQFF
TRBV19	TRBJ2-1	CASSRSGGEQFF
TRBV6-1	TRBJ1-1	CASSSGLANTEAFF
TRBV25-1	TRBJ1-2	CASRAGESYGYTF
TRBV28	TRBJ2-7	CASSLWDRGGQYF
TRBV5-1	TRBJ2-3	CASSTSPGTTSTDTQYF
TRBV7-2	TRBJ2-5	CASSLGLAGQETQYF
TRBV6-4	TRBJ2-1	CASSDNPSAGTPGNEQFF
TRBV28	TRBJ1-2	CASRRTGIGYTF
TRBV5-1	TRBJ2-7	CASSKGLAGAYEQYF
TRBV18	TRBJ1-3	CASSPQGGDTIYF
TRBV30	TRBJ2-7	CAWSLASGEYEQYF
TRBV19	TRBJ1-1	CASSMDLQGTEAFF
TRBV7-2	TRBJ1-1	CASRGLRNTEAFF
TRBV5-1	TRBJ2-6	CASSLITGGSPNSGANVLTF
TRBV19	TRBJ2-1	CASTENDYNEQFF
TRBV11-2	TRBJ2-5	CASSLALAGETQYF
TRBV19	TRBJ2-6	CASSMGQGVSGANVLTF
TRBV19	TRBJ1-1	CASSMEGGLSEAFF
TRBV7-2	TRBJ2-3	CASNSGGSTDTQYF
TRBV5-6	TRBJ1-2	CASSLDPGQGRGYTF
TRBV11-3	TRBJ1-1	CASSRDSGYTEAFF
TRBV7-6	TRBJ2-5	CASSPGQGAWGTQYF
TRBV27	TRBJ2-5	CASRPGQQETQYF
TRBV29-1	TRBJ2-1	CSVEGTSGSNEQFF
TRBV6-1	TRBJ1-1	CASSERGNTEAFF
TRBV4-3	TRBJ2-6	CASSQETGGSGANVLTF